The 8 T cell receptor beta chains in this list originate from one sample, sequenced in a study of T cell clonality in common variable immunodeficiency. Sequencing used immunoSEQ multiplex PCR; TCRdb keeps in-frame clones, though not all of them. The record shows under 45,000 clones for this sample, with no singletons present. Sequencing used peripheral blood mononuclear cells. The receptors stem from a person aged 18 to 70 in good health.

The CDR3: CASSLTGGSYNEQFF. The CDR3 DNA, read in part, is TGTGCCAGCAGCCTCACAGGGGGCTCCTACAATGAG. The chain uses TRBV7-8 and TRBJ2-1, with 8 bases aligning to TRBD1. Read data end 3 residues before the CDR3 end; the end is taken from the germline J gene. V was clipped by 5 bases and J by 0 bases; unmatched bases: 3. Germline-derived CDR1 and CDR2 are SGHVS and FQNEAQ. This CDR3 region has 15 residues.

This clone was observed at least ten times. The CDR3 end is not reached by the read, which stops 3 residues before it; the germline J gene fills it in. The rearrangement links TRBV18 to TRBJ2-1, with TRBD2 matching over 8 bases. The J segment lost 2 bases and the V segment lost 3 bases, leaving 9 bases of the junction unmatched. This CDR3 has 17 amino acids. The germline CDR1 and CDR2 sequences are KGHSH and LQKENI. CDR3 sequence reads: CASSPLDPGGPYNEQFF. The CDR3 DNA, read in part, is TGTGCCAGCTCACCTCTCGATCCGGGGGGGCCCTACAATGAG. The whole variable domain, filled in from reference TRBV18 and TRBJ2-1, reads NAGVMQNPRHLVRRRGQEARLRCSPMKGHSHVYWYRQLPEEGLKFMVYLQKENIIDESGMPKERFSAEFPKEGPSILRIQQVVRGDSAAYFCASSPLDPGGPYNEQFFGPGTRLTVL.

This clone was observed many times. The read finishes 3 residues shy of the CDR3 end, and the germline J gene is used to complete it. The chain employs TRBV12-3 or TRBV12-4 and TRBJ2-1; D is uncertain. V lost 7 bases, J lost 0 bases, and 10 bases lay in between. The CDR3 contains 14 residues. CDR3 protein: CASTVASSYNEQFF. Partial CDR3 DNA: TGTGCCAGCACTGTGGCTAGCTCCTACAATGAG.

In this sample, this clone turned up many times. The CDR3 end falls 3 residues outside the read, so it is completed with the germline J gene. This chain uses TRBV30 with TRBJ1-5, with TRBD1 matching 7 bases. J lost 5 bases, V lost 0 bases, and 4 bases had no gene match. The length of the CDR3 is 14 residues. Looked up from germline, CDR1 is GTSNPN and CDR2 is SVGIG (reference sequence). CDR3: CAWSVTGFYQPQHF. The sequenced CDR3 bases are TGTGCCTGGAGTGTGACAGGGTTCTATCAGCCC. The whole variable domain, remainder taken from reference TRBV30 and TRBJ1-5, is SQTIHQWPATLVQPVGSPLSLECTVEGTSNPNLYWYRQAAGRGLQLLFYSVGIGQISSEVPQNLSASRPQDRQFILSSKKLLLSDSGFYLCAWSVTGFYQPQHFGDGTRLSIL.

This clone was counted ten times or more. The observed sequence ends 3 residues before the CDR3 terminus, with the missing tail filled in from the germline J gene. The chain couples TRBV4-1 to TRBJ2-1; no clear D. V gave up 0 bases and J gave up 0 bases, with 9 bases separating them. The CDR3 spans 16 residues. Germline V CDR1 and CDR2: MGHRA, YSYEKL. The part of the CDR3 DNA that was read is TGCGCCAGCAGCCAAGACTTTCTTAGCTCCTACAATGAG. Translated, it gives CASSQDFLSSYNE. The full CDR3 is CASSQDFLSSYNEQFF.

This clone is deemed medium-sized. The read terminates 3 residues before the CDR3 end, so the remaining end is supplied by the germline J gene. The chain links TRBV13 to TRBJ2-3, with 8 bases lining up with TRBD2. The V gene's germline CDR1 is PRHDT and CDR2 FYEKMQ (reference sequence). CDR3 size: 19 residues. Trimming took 3 bases from V and 2 from J; bases not matched to a gene: 16. Partial CDR3 DNA: TGTGCCAGCAGCTTGTCCTATAGCGGGGACGCTATAAACACAGATACG. Amino acids: CASSLSYSGDAINTDT. The CDR3 in full is CASSLSYSGDAINTDTQYF.

In this sample, this clone turned up a few times. The read halts 3 residues ahead of the CDR3 end, with the missing end drawn from the germline J gene. The chain joins TRBV5-1 to TRBJ2-7; tentatively, D is TRBD1 (6 bases). V shed 3 bases and J shed 1 base, with 8 bases lying between them. Germline CDR1 and CDR2: SGHRS and YFSETQ. CDR3 length: 13 residues. The CDR3 DNA, read in part, is TGCGCCAGCAGCTCCGGACAGTCCTACGAG. Encoded protein: CASSSGQSYE. The CDR3, in full, reads CASSSGQSYEQYF.

The table lists this clone with a few counts. The read falls 3 residues short of the CDR3 end, and the missing part is taken from the germline J gene. The chain has TRBV5-5 and TRBJ2-5; D may be TRBD2 (6 bases). Per the germline V gene, CDR1 is SGHKS and CDR2 is YYEKEE (reference sequence). The CDR3 has 15 residues. The V and J ends lost 0 bases and 4 bases respectively, with 13 bases between them. The sequenced part of the CDR3 DNA is TGTGCCAGCAGCTTGGCCGGGGGATCAGGAGAGACC. Protein product: CASSLAGGSGET. The entire CDR3 is CASSLAGGSGETQYF. Complete variable domain (other parts from reference TRBV5-5 and TRBJ2-5): DAGVTQSPTHLIKTRGQQVTLRCSPISGHKSVSWYQQVLGQGPQFIFQYYEKEERGRGNFPDRFSARQFPNYSSELNVNALLLGDSALYLCASSLAGGSGETQYFGPGTRLLVL.